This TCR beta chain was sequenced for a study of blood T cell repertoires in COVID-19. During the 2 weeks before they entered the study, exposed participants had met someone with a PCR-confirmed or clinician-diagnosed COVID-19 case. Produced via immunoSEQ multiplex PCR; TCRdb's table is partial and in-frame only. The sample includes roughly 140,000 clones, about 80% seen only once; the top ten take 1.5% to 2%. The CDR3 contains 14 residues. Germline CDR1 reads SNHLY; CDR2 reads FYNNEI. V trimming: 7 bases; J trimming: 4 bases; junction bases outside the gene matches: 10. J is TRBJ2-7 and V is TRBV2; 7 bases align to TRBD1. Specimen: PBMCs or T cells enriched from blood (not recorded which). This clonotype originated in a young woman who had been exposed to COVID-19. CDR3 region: CASTATGQQYEQYF. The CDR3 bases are TGTGCCAGCACCGCTACGGGACAGCAATACGAGCAGTACTTC. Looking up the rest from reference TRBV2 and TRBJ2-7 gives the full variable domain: EPEVTQTPSHQVTQMGQEVILRCVPISNHLYFYWYRQILGQKVEFLVSFYNNEISEKSEIFDDQFSVERPDGSNFTLKIRSTKLEDSAMYFCASTATGQQYEQYFGPGTRLTVT.